The 28 T cell receptor beta chains below were found in one sample sequenced in a study of cytomegalovirus exposure and HLA in healthy donors. With 60 Vbeta and 13 Jbeta primers, the PCR was carried out. The assay was immunoSEQ multiplex PCR, and TCRdb's table has in-frame clones only and misses some. This sample has roughly 90,000 clones; about four fifths occur once, and the top ten carry roughly 3.4%. The sequenced sample consisted of PBMCs. These receptors all stem from a man aged 25-45 years in good health and CMV-seropositive.

J is TRBJ2-6 and V is TRBV15; 11 bases map to TRBD1. The CDR3 loop spans 18 amino acids. V lost 1 base to trimming and J lost 2 bases; unmatched junction nucleotides: 4. Per the germline V gene, CDR1 is LNHNV and CDR2 is YYDKDF (reference sequence). DNA for the CDR3: TGTGCCACCAGCAGAGGCCGGGACAGGGGGGCTGGGGCCAACGTCCTGACTTTC. Protein: CATSRGRDRGAGANVLTF.

The chain has TRBV28 and TRBJ1-3; TRBD1 matches 7 bases. The V gene end was trimmed by 5 bases and the J gene end by 0 bases; junction bases not matched to a gene: 16. Germline V lookup: CDR1 MDHEN, CDR2 SYDVKM. The CDR3 is 19 residues long. The CDR3 reads CASSRPGQRTTYSGNTIYF. CDR3 nucleotide sequence: TGTGCCAGCAGTCGACCGGGACAGCGAACCACATACTCTGGAAACACCATATATTTT.

This clone came up once. This CDR3 is CASCPQGAGSYEQYF. The CDR3 coding sequence is TGCGCCAGCTGCCCACAGGGGGCAGGTTCCTACGAGCAGTACTTC. V and J are TRBV5-1 and TRBJ2-7; TRBD1 agrees at 9 bases. Germline V gene data show CDR1 as SGHRS and CDR2 as YFSETQ. The CDR3 runs to 15 residues. J gave up 1 base and V 7 bases, and 9 bases lay outside the gene matches.

The chain has TRBV27 and TRBJ2-7, with TRBD1 identical over 9 bases. This CDR3 comprises 15 residues. Germline CDR1 reads MNHEY; CDR2 reads SMNVEV (reference sequence). Trimming at V came to 3 bases and at J to 2 bases, leaving 5 bases not matched to a gene. CDR3 in amino acids: CASSFTGTGTYEQYF. Written as DNA, the CDR3 is TGTGCCAGCAGTTTTACCGGGACAGGGACCTACGAGCAGTACTTC.

The rearrangement joins TRBV28 to TRBJ2-7; 11 bases are a match to TRBD2. CDR3 size: 17 residues. Looked up from germline, CDR1 is MDHEN and CDR2 is SYDVKM. With V trimmed by 2 bases and J by 2 bases, 8 bases remained unmatched. The CDR3 protein is CASSLELAGAPTYEQYF. The CDR3 DNA reads TGTGCCAGCAGTTTAGAACTAGCGGGAGCCCCCACCTACGAGCAGTACTTC. The whole variable domain, filled in from reference TRBV28 and TRBJ2-7, reads DVKVTQSSRYLVKRTGEKVFLECVQDMDHENMFWYRQDPGLGLRLIYFSYDVKMKEKGDIPEGYSVSREKKERFSLILESASTNQTSMYLCASSLELAGAPTYEQYFGPGTRLTVT.

The rearrangement links TRBV10-3 to TRBJ1-2; the match to TRBD1 covers 11 bases. Germline CDR1 ENHRY, CDR2 SYGVKD. The trim removed 0 bases at V and 13 bases at J, leaving 1 base unmatched. The CDR3 sequence is 12 residues long. The CDR3 DNA reads as TGTGCCATCAGTGAGTCGGGACAGGGGGGCACCTTC. Its protein is CAISESGQGGTF.

V gene TRBV10-1 combines with J gene TRBJ2-7; D gene uncertain. The CDR3 is made up of 13 amino acids. CDR1 is WNHNN and CDR2 is SYGVQD in the germline V gene (reference sequence). The V and J ends lost 2 bases and 3 bases respectively, with 8 bases between them. CDR3 loop: CASSEGTGYEQYF. CDR3 coding DNA: TGCGCCAGCAGTGAGGGTACCGGCTACGAGCAGTACTTC.

The chain couples TRBV10-3 to TRBJ2-7; 10 positions match TRBD1. Germline lookup yields CDR1 ENHRY and CDR2 SYGVKD. CDR3 length equals 13 residues. The junction had 4 bases not matched to a gene; V was cut back by 10 bases and J by 1 base. The CDR3 coding sequence is TGTGCCACCCTGGACAGGGGGTCCTACGAGCAGTACTTC. Protein sequence: CATLDRGSYEQYF.

The table lists this clone with a count of one. Relative to the germline gene, one junction end is altered; a read error may explain this. J is TRBJ2-1 and V is TRBV5-4; D remains ambiguous. Germline V gene data show CDR1 as SGHNT and CDR2 as YYREEE (reference sequence). The CDR3 totals 15 residues. The CDR3 loop is CASSLGGLHSDEQFF. Here the CDR3 DNA reads TGTGCCAGCAGCTTGGGCGGTCTTCATTCGGATGAGCAATTCTTC.

The chain carries TRBV11-2 and TRBJ2-2; D unclear. The germline CDR1 and CDR2 sequences are SGHAT and FQNNGV. The V end lost 2 bases, the J end lost 2 bases, and 12 bases lay between the germline ends. There are 16 residues in the CDR3. CDR3 in amino acids: CASSLRGGPNTGELFF. The CDR3 coding sequence is TGTGCCAGCAGCTTACGCGGCGGCCCTAACACCGGGGAGCTGTTTTTT.

The CDR3 nucleotides read TGTGCCAGCAGTTCCCGACTGCGGAGCTCCTACAATGAGCAGTTCTTC. It translates to CASSSRLRSSYNEQFF. The genes are TRBV28 and TRBJ2-1; unclear D gene. The germline V gene has CDR1 MDHEN and CDR2 SYDVKM. This CDR3 has 16 amino acids. The V and J ends lost 4 bases and 0 bases respectively, with 13 bases between them.

This clone showed up just a few times. The chain joins TRBV6-4 to TRBJ1-1, with D maybe TRBD1 (5 bases). Germline V gives CDR1 MRHNA, CDR2 SNTAGT. Trimming shortened V by 4 bases and J by 3 bases, and 9 bases separated the two germline ends. The CDR3 sequence is 13 residues long. As DNA, the CDR3 is TGTGCCAGCAGTGTGCAGGGTTACACTGAAGCTTTCTTT. Translating gives CASSVQGYTEAFF.

This clone was seen only a few times. This sequence joins TRBV6-1 and TRBJ2-2, with 8 bases lining up with TRBD2. Germline-derived CDR1 and CDR2 are MNHNS and SASEGT. The V segment lost 2 bases and the J segment 5 bases; nucleotides outside the gene matches: 4. The CDR3 loop spans 15 amino acids. The DNA of the CDR3 is TGTGCCAGCAGTGAATGGGGACTAGTGACCGGGGAGCTGTTTTTT. This codes for CASSEWGLVTGELFF.

This clone was detected a few times. This sequence joins TRBV6-4 and TRBJ2-2; D is unclear. The CDR3 is made up of 13 amino acids. CDR1 and CDR2 (germline): MRHNA, SNTAGT. V gave up 3 bases and J gave up 6 bases, with 8 bases separating them. The CDR3 bases are TGTGCCAGCAGTGAACGCGTACCCGGGGAGCTGTTTTTT. It translates to CASSERVPGELFF.

V gene TRBV5-8 combines with J gene TRBJ2-5, with 9 bases that match TRBD1. Germline V gene data show CDR1 as SGHTS and CDR2 as YDEGEE. The CDR3 length is 14 residues. J was trimmed by 4 bases and V by 3 bases; bases with no gene match: 4. The CDR3 DNA is TGTGCCAGCAGCTCGGGACAGGGAGGAGAGACCCAGTACTTC. Amino acid sequence: CASSSGQGGETQYF.

The chain uses TRBV28 and TRBJ2-2, with D perhaps matching TRBD2 (5 bases). V shed 6 bases and J shed 4 bases, with 12 bases lying between them. Per the germline V gene, CDR1 is MDHEN and CDR2 is SYDVKM. The length of the CDR3 is 14 residues. CDR3 sequence reads: CASSRLSGTGELFF. CDR3 nucleotide sequence: TGTGCCAGCAGCAGACTAAGCGGCACCGGGGAGCTGTTTTTT.

In the case of this clone: The junction does not match germline at one end; this may be a read error. V gene TRBV7-9 combines with J gene TRBJ2-7; the match to TRBD1 covers 10 bases. Germline CDR1 and CDR2: SEHNR and FQNEAQ (reference sequence). This CDR3 has 15 amino acids. The CDR3 loop is CSSSQRDRGLYEQYF. In nucleotides, the CDR3 is TGTTCCAGCAGCCAGAGGGACAGGGGCCTCTACGAGCAGTACTTC.

This sequence joins TRBV6-6 and TRBJ2-7; maybe TRBD1 (6 bases). This CDR3 has 15 residues. Germline V gene lookup returns CDR1 MNHNY and CDR2 SVGAGI (reference sequence). The V and J ends lost 6 bases and 2 bases respectively, with 17 bases between them. CDR3 in amino acids: CASRQTGSWTYEQYF. As DNA, the CDR3 is TGTGCCAGCAGACAGACAGGATCCTGGACCTACGAGCAGTACTTC.

The chain joins TRBV10-2 to TRBJ1-4; D gene uncertain. The CDR3 sequence is 17 residues long. The V gene lost 3 bases and the J gene lost 0 bases, with 14 bases spanning the gap. The V gene's germline CDR1 is WSHSY and CDR2 SAAADI. This CDR3 reads CASSDQVISATNEKLFF. Written as DNA, the CDR3 is TGCGCCAGCAGTGATCAGGTTATTTCTGCAACTAATGAAAAACTGTTTTTT.

The V call is TRBV7-2, the J call TRBJ2-7; D remains ambiguous. The CDR3 sequence is 14 residues long. From germline, CDR1 is SGHTA and CDR2 FQGNSA. The V and J ends lost 4 bases and 5 bases respectively, with 15 bases between them. The CDR3 sequence is CASSSTPETHEQYF. The DNA for the CDR3 is TGTGCCAGCAGCTCCACCCCGGAGACCCACGAGCAGTACTTC.

The rearrangement uses TRBV11-1 and TRBJ2-7; maybe TRBD2 (6 bases). The CDR3 is 12 amino acids. Germline CDR1 is SGHAT and CDR2 is FQDESV (reference sequence). Trimming pared 4 bases from V and 4 bases from J, leaving 8 bases between. CDR3 sequence reads: CASSYREYEQYF. The CDR3 DNA is TGTGCCAGCAGCTACCGGGAGTACGAGCAGTACTTC.

This clone occurred once. This sequence joins TRBV19 and TRBJ1-2; 7 bases agree with TRBD1. Losses at the gene ends were 5 bases for V and 4 bases for J; bases not matched to a gene: 7. There are 14 residues in the CDR3. Germline-derived CDR1 and CDR2 are LNHDA and SQIVND (reference sequence). Written as DNA, the CDR3 is TGTGCCAGTAGTCCTGGACAGGATAGCTATGGCTACACCTTC. It codes for CASSPGQDSYGYTF.

This clone was observed a few times. V and J are TRBV28 and TRBJ1-5; D possibly corresponds to TRBD1 (6 bases). The CDR3 runs to 13 residues. CDR1 is MDHEN, CDR2 SYDVKM, per germline. Deletions cut 11 bases from V and 0 bases from J, with 11 bases between. CDR3 in amino acids: CAVKGGSNQPQHF. Written as DNA, the CDR3 is TGTGCCGTTAAAGGGGGTAGCAATCAGCCCCAGCATTTT. Supplemented by reference TRBV28 and TRBJ1-5, the full variable domain reads DVKVTQSSRYLVKRTGEKVFLECVQDMDHENMFWYRQDPGLGLRLIYFSYDVKMKEKGDIPEGYSVSREKKERFSLILESASTNQTSMYLCAVKGGSNQPQHFGDGTRLSIL.

The genes are TRBV28 and TRBJ2-2; TRBD2 might be the D (6 bases). V was clipped by 3 bases and J by 2 bases, with 10 bases between them. Germline CDR1 and CDR2: MDHEN and SYDVKM. The CDR3 is made up of 15 amino acids. This chain's CDR3 is CASSLGGVNTGELFF. The CDR3 nucleotides read TGTGCCAGCAGTTTGGGAGGAGTTAACACCGGGGAGCTGTTTTTT.

The chain employs TRBV6-6 and TRBJ1-1; D may be TRBD1 (5 bases). The CDR3 has 14 amino acids. V was trimmed by 6 bases and J by 5 bases, leaving 16 bases between them. Germline V gene data show CDR1 as MNHNY and CDR2 as SVGAGI (reference sequence). CDR3 in DNA: TGTGCCAGCAGCAGCCTAGGAAAGGGGACTGAAGCTTTCTTT. Amino acids: CASSSLGKGTEAFF.

This chain connects TRBV2 to TRBJ2-7; the match to TRBD2 covers 7 bases. Germline CDR1 reads SNHLY; CDR2 reads FYNNEI. V shed 6 bases and J 3 bases; nucleotides not matched to a gene: 8. The CDR3 totals 14 residues. In DNA form, the CDR3 reads TGTGCCAGCAGCCTTCTAGCGGAGAACTACGAGCAGTACTTC. It encodes CASSLLAENYEQYF.

The chain carries TRBV18 and TRBJ2-1; D possibly corresponds to TRBD1 (8 bases). From germline, CDR1 is KGHSH and CDR2 LQKENI. This CDR3 contains 17 residues. V was trimmed by 6 bases and J by 2 bases, leaving 20 bases between them. CDR3 coding DNA: TGTGCCAGCTCCGAGCCAAACAGGGGGGGGCCCTACAATGAGCAGTTCTTC. Translation gives CASSEPNRGGPYNEQFF.

The count of this clone is one. The chain uses TRBV6-4 and TRBJ2-6; D call uncertain. V lost 3 bases and J lost 0, with 6 bases in between. The CDR3 extends over 15 amino acids. Germline V lookup: CDR1 MRHNA, CDR2 SNTAGT. In DNA, the CDR3 is TGTGCCAGCAGTGAAGGAGTCTCTGGGGCCAACGTCCTGACTTTC. Its translation is CASSEGVSGANVLTF.